Listed here is a single TCR beta chain. Antigen: not known. Clones were sequenced by immunoSEQ multiplex PCR, and TCRdb holds only the in-frame ones, with some missing. The repertoire holds 55,000 to 80,000 clones, with 90% as singletons. The data derive from a study of cytotoxic CD8 clonotypes in ibrutinib-treated CLL. Whole-study context: Partial responders around 24, complete 2; about twelve progressed and approximately 15 stayed in remission by median 68 months. Findings and limits, study-wide: At ibrutinib response, clonality increased, and at progression it declined back toward baseline.

The V gene's germline CDR1 is LNHDA and CDR2 SQIVND (reference sequence). The CDR3 is 17 residues long. Trimming pared 5 bases from V and 5 bases from J, leaving 22 bases between. The source of this sequence is a human donor with chronic lymphocytic leukemia. This chain links TRBV19 with TRBJ1-5, with D possibly matching TRBD1 (5 bases). The starting material was PBMCs, obtained after 12 months of ibrutinib treatment. In nucleotides, the CDR3 is TGTGCCAGTAGTCGCTATAGCGGGGACGGAGGACATCAGCCCCAGCATTTT. As protein: CASSRYSGDGGHQPQHF.